The 3 T cell receptor beta chains in this list originate from one sample, sequenced in a study of blood T cell repertoires in COVID-19. Method: immunoSEQ multiplex PCR; TCRdb's copy keeps in-frame clones and lacks some. Of 81,000 or so clones in the sample, 85% were seen once. The sample comprised peripheral blood. These receptors all come from a man in his fifties or sixties with COVID-19, enrolled during active disease.

The rearrangement joins TRBV7-3 to TRBJ2-3, with 10 nucleotides matching TRBD2. V gave up 3 bases and J gave up 7 bases; unmatched junction bases: 7. Looked up from germline, CDR1 is SGHTA and CDR2 is FQGTGA. CDR3 size: 15 residues. CDR3 loop: CASSFTAGGMHTQYF. The CDR3 nucleotides are TGTGCCAGCAGCTTTACAGCGGGAGGGATGCATACGCAGTATTTT.

The sample holds a few counts of this clone. CDR3 nucleotides: TGCGCCAGCAGTGAGTCGTACAGGACCACCTACGAGCAGTACTTC. Translated, it gives CASSESYRTTYEQYF. V usage is TRBV10-1 and J usage is TRBJ2-7; possibly TRBD1 for D (5 bases). V lost 0 bases and J lost 2, with 11 bases in between. This CDR3 has 15 residues. Germline CDR1 is WNHNN and CDR2 is SYGVQD (reference sequence).

The CDR3 loop reads CASGSGTTDTQYF. DNA for the CDR3: TGTGCCAGCGGTTCGGGAACTACAGATACGCAGTATTTT. This chain links TRBV2 with TRBJ2-3; D perhaps matches TRBD2 (5 bases). The CDR3 covers 13 residues. Germline-derived CDR1 and CDR2 are SNHLY and FYNNEI. Between the trimmed V and J ends, which lost 8 bases and 3 bases, there was a span of 12 bases.